This T cell receptor (beta chain) originates from a study of CD4+ T cells in melanoma. This CDR3 has 15 residues. Germline CDR1 SGHVS, CDR2 FQNEAQ. Trimming removed 1 base from V and 0 bases from J, with 10 bases in between. Produced via immunoSEQ multiplex PCR; TCRdb's table is partial and in-frame only. Here the sample spans some 9,500 clones, roughly two thirds being singletons. V usage is TRBV7-8 and J usage is TRBJ2-7; D gene ambiguous. The sample comprised cells from a culture (not recorded whether cultured in vitro). The sequence was collected from a human donor with melanoma. The CDR3 spells CASSLGLVSSYEQYF. In nucleotides, the CDR3 is TGTGCCAGCAGCTTAGGACTGGTGAGCTCCTACGAGCAGTACTTC.